The 17 T cell receptor beta chains reported below all come from one sample, sequenced in a study of untreated major depressive disorder. Sequenced by immunoSEQ multiplex PCR; TCRdb stores in-frame clones only, minus some. The data contain fewer than 25,000 clones, more than 70% of them singletons. The sample was CD4+ T cells from PBMCs. These receptors were taken from a woman in her 30s in good health.

This chain joins TRBV14 and TRBJ1-2, with D hard to call. This CDR3 region has 17 residues. The germline CDR1 and CDR2 sequences are SGHDN and FVKESK. The V end lost 3 bases, the J end lost 6 bases, and 23 bases lay between the germline ends. The CDR3 loop reads CASSHQRRASTADGYTF. The CDR3 nucleotides are TGTGCCAGCAGCCACCAGAGGAGGGCATCAACAGCAGATGGCTACACCTTC. Together with reference TRBV14 and TRBJ1-2, the CDR3 gives the full variable domain: EAGVTQFPSHSVIEKGQTVTLRCDPISGHDNLYWYRRVMGKEIKFLLHFVKESKQDESGMPNNRFLAERTGGTYSTLKVQPAELEDSGVYFCASSHQRRASTADGYTFGSGTRLTVV.

The chain has TRBV5-6 and TRBJ1-6, with TRBD1 matching 11 bases. This CDR3 comprises 16 residues. Germline values: CDR1 SGHDT, CDR2 YYEEEE. V trimming: 6 bases; J trimming: 7 bases; junction bases outside the gene matches: 9. This CDR3 is CASTTLGTGGNSPLHF. CDR3 in DNA: TGTGCCAGCACCACCTTGGGGACAGGGGGGAATTCACCCCTCCACTTT.

A remark on this clone: This sample includes further DNA sequences coding for the same CDR3. This chain links TRBV27 with TRBJ1-4; D is ambiguous. Germline loops: CDR1 MNHEY, CDR2 SMNVEV (reference sequence). The CDR3 is 11 amino acids. Trimming pared 6 bases from V and 5 bases from J, leaving 4 bases between. DNA of the CDR3: TGTGCCAGCAGGGGCAATGAAAAACTGTTTTTT. It codes for CASRGNEKLFF.

This clone was seen once. This rearrangement joins TRBV7-9 to TRBJ1-5, with D perhaps TRBD1 (5 bases). The CDR3 is made up of 13 amino acids. Germline lookup yields CDR1 SEHNR and CDR2 FQNEAQ (reference sequence). V dropped 10 bases and J dropped 9 bases, with 19 bases sitting between them. In DNA form, the CDR3 reads TGTGCCATCGACTTGGGGGTTGAGGGGCCCCAGCATTTT. Translation: CAIDLGVEGPQHF. Looking up the rest from reference TRBV7-9 and TRBJ1-5 gives the full variable domain: DTGVSQNPRHKITKRGQNVTFRCDPISEHNRLYWYRQTLGQGPEFLTYFQNEAQLEKSRLLSDRFSAERPKGSFSTLEIQRTEQGDSAMYLCAIDLGVEGPQHFGDGTRLSIL.

The chain links TRBV4-1 to TRBJ2-5; TRBD2 matches 15 bases. The CDR3 is made up of 18 amino acids. Trimming at V came to 4 bases and at J to 5 bases, leaving 11 bases not matched to a gene. The germline CDR1 and CDR2 sequences are MGHRA and YSYEKL. This chain's CDR3 is CASSPLILGTSGRETQYF. The CDR3 bases are TGCGCCAGCAGCCCCTTAATACTAGGGACTAGCGGGAGGGAGACCCAGTACTTC.

The chain carries TRBV9 and TRBJ2-7; D might be TRBD1 or TRBD2, each matching 5 bases. CDR1 and CDR2 from the germline V gene are SGDLS and YYNGEE. With 4 bases removed from V and 2 bases from J, the gap between germline ends came to 10 bases. CDR3 length: 13 residues. CDR3 DNA: TGTGCCAGCAGCAGGGGACGGACCTACGAGCAGTACTTC. Translated, it gives CASSRGRTYEQYF.

This clone was found once. The CDR3 is CASSKGQGKGGTEAFF. The DNA for the CDR3 is TGTGCCAGCAGTAAGGGACAGGGGAAAGGTGGTACTGAAGCTTTCTTT. This chain connects TRBV25-1 to TRBJ1-1; 10 nucleotides match TRBD1. CDR3 size: 16 residues. Trimming at V came to 5 bases and at J to 5 bases, leaving 11 bases not matched to a gene. From germline, CDR1 is MGHDK and CDR2 SYGVNS.

The rearrangement links TRBV29-1 to TRBJ2-5; 7 bases are a match to TRBD2. Unmatched junction bases numbered 16, after V lost 5 bases and J lost 4 bases. Germline values: CDR1 SQVTM, CDR2 ANQGSEA. This CDR3 is 16 amino acids long. As DNA, the CDR3 is TGCAGCGTTCAATGGGGTCGGGGAGGGCCCCGAGAGACCCAGTACTTC. Translation: CSVQWGRGGPRETQYF.

This clone was seen only once. The chain is built from TRBV4-2 and TRBJ2-1; the match to TRBD2 covers 7 bases. Germline values: CDR1 LGHNA, CDR2 YNFKEQ. This CDR3 is 17 amino acids long. V lost 3 bases to trimming and J lost 6 bases; unmatched junction nucleotides: 14. CDR3 loop: CASSHPLSAAGANEQFF. The CDR3 nucleotides read TGTGCCAGCAGCCACCCTCTTAGCGCGGCGGGAGCCAATGAGCAGTTCTTC.

This chain connects TRBV6-4 to TRBJ2-1; D is unresolved. V was clipped by 5 bases and J by 2 bases, with 10 bases between them. Per the germline V gene, CDR1 is MRHNA and CDR2 is SNTAGT. This CDR3 spans 14 amino acids. The CDR3 DNA sequence: TGTGCCAGCAGTCGCGAGATGGCCTACAATGAGCAGTTCTTC. Translation: CASSREMAYNEQFF.

J is TRBJ2-7 and V is TRBV21-1; the table's TRBD2 call for D was not verified on the DNA. TRBV21-1 is a known pseudogene. The CDR3 spans 17 residues. CDR3 DNA sequence: TGTGCCAGCAGCAAAGCTAGCGGGAGCGACCCGACCTACGAGCAGTACTTC. The encoded protein is CASSKASGSDPTYEQYF.

The chain links TRBV7-9 to TRBJ2-2; 12 bases agree with TRBD1. CDR3 size: 18 residues. Losses at the gene ends were 5 bases for V and 2 bases for J; bases not matched to a gene: 9. The germline gives CDR1 SEHNR, CDR2 FQNEAQ (reference sequence). This chain's CDR3 is CASSQQPGQGANTGELFF. In nucleotides, the CDR3 is TGTGCCAGCAGCCAACAACCGGGACAGGGGGCCAACACCGGGGAGCTGTTTTTT.

The chain uses TRBV6-5 and TRBJ2-7, with TRBD1 identical over 8 bases. Germline CDR1 is MNHEY and CDR2 is SVGAGI. The CDR3 covers 16 residues. With V trimmed by 0 bases and J by 3 bases, 7 bases remained unmatched. The CDR3 sequence: CASSYSPTGGYYEQYF. CDR3 DNA sequence: TGTGCCAGCAGTTACTCCCCAACAGGGGGTTACTACGAGCAGTACTTC.

This clone ranks as medium-sized. This rearrangement joins TRBV6-4 to TRBJ2-3; 9 bases fit TRBD2. The CDR3 runs 15 residues. Trimming removed 6 bases from V and 2 bases from J; junction bases left unmatched: 6. Per germline, CDR1 MRHNA and CDR2 SNTAGT. The CDR3, as DNA: TGTGCCAGCAGCATTTTAGCGGGAGCCACAGATACGCAGTATTTT. Its translation is CASSILAGATDTQYF.

On this clone: Sequence at one end of the junction differs from germline and may be a read error. The chain recombines TRBV7-7 with TRBJ2-1; TRBD2 might be the D (5 bases). The germline CDR1 and CDR2 sequences are SSHAT and FNYEAQ (reference sequence). The CDR3 is 13 residues long. The CDR3 bases are TGTGCTAGCAGCTTAGCGCGATTCGATGAGCAGTTCTTC. It encodes CASSLARFDEQFF.

The rearrangement uses TRBV5-6 and TRBJ2-1; D is perhaps TRBD2 (6 bases). Trimming stripped 2 bases from V and 8 bases from J, with 14 bases between. There are 14 residues in the CDR3. CDR1 is SGHDT, CDR2 YYEEEE, per germline. CDR3 sequence reads: CASSFGGLGDEQFF. The DNA of the CDR3 is TGTGCCAGCAGCTTCGGGGGACTGGGCGATGAGCAGTTCTTC.

The rearrangement joins TRBV19 to TRBJ1-4; 9 positions agree with TRBD1. Trimming removed 7 bases from V and 5 bases from J; junction bases left unmatched: 8. The CDR3 extends over 15 amino acids. CDR1 is LNHDA, CDR2 SQIVND, per germline (reference sequence). CDR3 loop: CASTIGTGTNEKLFF. In DNA form, the CDR3 reads TGTGCCAGTACCATAGGGACAGGGACGAATGAAAAACTGTTTTTT.